What follows is one T cell receptor (beta chain) and its context. Its antigen is not identified. This CDR3 has 13 amino acids. V shed 3 bases and J shed 2 bases, with 7 bases lying between them. CDR1 and CDR2 (germline): MDHEN, SYDVKM. The sample is drawn from a study of STAT3 mutations in large granular lymphocyte leukemia. Overall study: More than half of T-LGLL patients received immunosuppressive therapy.

Study-wide points: Variable sampling intervals and differing treatment regimens complicated linking therapy response to TCR clonal burden changes. In about 30% of the 18 patients, new TCR clonotypes emerged after therapy. In T-cell large granular lymphocyte leukemia, about half of patients showed multiple immunodominant subclonotypes.

Average productive template count per sample was around 43,000. Generated by immunoSEQ multiplex PCR, the TCRdb table keeps only in-frame clones and is missing some. Here the sample spans 6,000 or so clones, about 32% being singletons. The sequencing input was peripheral blood mononuclear cells. The chain recombines TRBV28 with TRBJ1-2, with D possibly being TRBD1 (5 bases). This clonotype was obtained from a woman in her forties with T-cell large granular lymphocyte leukemia. Some clones in this sample may be carry-over from other donors' samples. The CDR3 DNA reads TGTGCCAGCAGTTTGGGACGGAACTATGGCTACACCTTC. Its translation: CASSLGRNYGYTF.